These T cell receptor beta chains were read from a single sample in a study of CD8+ T cells in alopecia areata. Sequenced by immunoSEQ multiplex PCR; TCRdb stores in-frame clones only, minus some. The sample records 150,000 or so clones, about 59% being singletons. The material was CD8+ T cells sorted from blood, obtained at week 4, from a patient treated with tofacitinib. The source is a human donor with alopecia areata. The CDR3 runs from the conserved cysteine through the conserved F or W. The order of the fields is CDR3 protein, CDR3 DNA, D gene, clone size, J gene, V gene. D genes are given only for firm matches. Rows may omit the clone size; those that give it use once, few, many or a size class.

CASSVEIATTSTDTQYF,TGTGCCAGCAGCGTAGAAATAGCGACGACTAGCACAGATACGCAGTATTTT,-,-,TRBJ2-3,TRBV9
CASSLFLGALGGELFF,TGTGCCAGCAGCTTATTTCTGGGGGCCTTGGGCGGGGAGCTGTTTTTT,-,once,TRBJ2-2,TRBV7-8
CASSQMEGNTEAFF,TGCGCCAGCAGCCAGATGGAGGGAAACACTGAAGCTTTCTTT,-,-,TRBJ1-1,TRBV4-1
CASSLSWLHEQYF,TGTGCCAGCAGTCTCTCCTGGTTACACGAGCAGTACTTC,-,-,TRBJ2-7,TRBV27
CASSSLGGAFF,TGTGCCAGCAGCTCCCTTGGCGGGGCTTTCTTT,-,-,TRBJ1-1,TRBV28
CSTGDRSLYGYTF,TGCAGCACCGGGGACCGCAGCCTGTATGGCTACACCTTC,-,-,TRBJ1-2,TRBV29-1
CASSQGTSGGANEQFF,TGTGCCAGCAGCCAAGGGACTAGCGGGGGGGCCAATGAGCAGTTCTTC,TRBD2,-,TRBJ2-1,TRBV4-1
CAISESGTGEFYEQYF,TGTGCCATCAGTGAGTCGGGGACAGGGGAATTCTACGAGCAGTACTTC,TRBD1,-,TRBJ2-7,TRBV10-3
CAWGKGVSNEQFF,TGTGCCTGGGGGAAAGGAGTTAGCAATGAGCAGTTCTTC,-,-,TRBJ2-1,TRBV30
CAWGLKLGEQFF,TGTGCCTGGGGCCTCAAGCTCGGTGAGCAGTTCTTC,-,-,TRBJ2-1,TRBV30
CASSYGAGGYEQYF,TGTGCCAGCAGTTACGGGGCAGGGGGGTACGAGCAGTACTTC,-,-,TRBJ2-7,TRBV6-6
CASSLTPDTQYF,TGTGCCAGCAGCTTAACCCCAGATACGCAGTATTTT,-,-,TRBJ2-3,TRBV7-3
CASSQHQRYSNQPQHF,TGCGCCAGCAGTCAACACCAACGTTATAGCAATCAGCCCCAGCATTTT,-,-,TRBJ1-5,TRBV23-1
CASSQDFGQLQAFF,TGTGCCAGCAGCCAAGATTTTGGACAGCTACAAGCTTTCTTT,-,few,TRBJ1-1,TRBV14
CASSSLIRGSYNEQFF,TGTGCCAGCAGTTCTCTCATCAGGGGATCCTACAATGAGCAGTTCTTC,-,-,TRBJ2-1,TRBV27
CSVEVRDGRNTQYF,TGCAGCGTTGAAGTTCGGGACGGAAGAAATACGCAGTATTTT,-,-,TRBJ2-3,TRBV29-1
CASSEGQGGTYEQYF,TGTGCCAGCAGTGAGGGACAGGGGGGCACCTACGAGCAGTACTTC,TRBD1,-,TRBJ2-7,TRBV2
CASSESGSAYNEQFF,TGTGCCAGCAGTGAATCTGGCAGCGCCTACAATGAGCAGTTCTTC,-,-,TRBJ2-1,TRBV25-1
CASSILGTNTEAFF,TGTGCCAGCAGTATACTGGGGACGAACACTGAAGCTTTCTTT,-,-,TRBJ1-1,TRBV27
CASSVDQGWSYEQYF,TGTGCCAGCAGCGTAGATCAAGGGTGGTCCTACGAGCAGTACTTC,-,-,TRBJ2-7,TRBV9
CASSTPGLAGPELFF,TGCGCCAGCAGCACCCCGGGACTAGCGGGCCCCGAGCTGTTTTTT,TRBD2,-,TRBJ2-2,TRBV5-1
CASSSQLNTEAFF,TGTGCCAGCAGTTCCCAACTGAACACTGAAGCTTTCTTT,-,-,TRBJ1-1,TRBV6-5
CASSLLLRDNYGYTF,TGTGCCAGCAGCCTACTTTTACGGGATAACTATGGCTACACCTTC,-,-,TRBJ1-2,TRBV11-2
CASSGLVGGETQYF,TGTGCCAGCAGCGGACTAGTCGGAGGAGAGACCCAGTACTTC,TRBD2,once,TRBJ2-5,TRBV7-9
CASSLAGEYNEQFF,TGTGCCAGCAGCTTAGCGGGGGAGTACAATGAGCAGTTCTTC,TRBD2,-,TRBJ2-1,TRBV5-6
CASSFQSDYEQYF,TGTGCCAGCAGCTTTCAGTCAGACTACGAGCAGTACTTC,-,once,TRBJ2-7,TRBV7-8
CAWVTTEAKNIQYF,TGTGCCTGGGTAACGACGGAGGCCAAAAACATTCAGTACTTC,-,-,TRBJ2-4,TRBV30
CASSPLAAVQPQHF,TGTGCCAGCAGCCCGCTCGCGGCGGTTCAGCCCCAGCATTTT,-,-,TRBJ1-5,TRBV7-3
CASSYDLGSQPQHF,TGTGCCAGCAGTTATGATTTGGGGAGTCAGCCCCAGCATTTT,-,-,TRBJ1-5,TRBV6-6
CASSIWWGDMEETEAFF,TGTGCCAGTAGTATATGGTGGGGTGACATGGAGGAGACTGAAGCTTTCTTT,-,-,TRBJ1-1,TRBV19
CASSNGQGNTEAFF,TGTGCCAGCAGTAACGGACAGGGGAACACTGAAGCTTTCTTT,TRBD1,-,TRBJ1-1,TRBV6-5
CASSRGGFNQPQHF,TGTGCCAGCTCACGAGGGGGCTTCAATCAGCCCCAGCATTTT,TRBD1,few,TRBJ1-5,TRBV13
CASSLSGTSHGQYF,TGCGCCAGCAGCTTGTCAGGGACTTCCCACGGGCAGTACTTC,-,-,TRBJ2-7,TRBV5-1
CSARELHEQFF,TGCAGTGCTAGAGAACTACATGAGCAGTTCTTC,-,few,TRBJ2-1,TRBV20-1
CASSHTLGSGEKLFF,TGTGCCAGCAGCCACACCTTAGGCTCGGGTGAAAAACTGTTTTTT,-,-,TRBJ1-4,TRBV7-6
CASRTREGGNSPLHF,TGTGCCAGTAGGACGCGAGAGGGCGGAAATTCACCCCTCCACTTT,-,-,TRBJ1-6,TRBV19
CASSLSREEGQETQYF,TGTGCCAGCAGCTTGTCGAGGGAAGAGGGCCAAGAGACCCAGTACTTC,-,-,TRBJ2-5,TRBV5-6